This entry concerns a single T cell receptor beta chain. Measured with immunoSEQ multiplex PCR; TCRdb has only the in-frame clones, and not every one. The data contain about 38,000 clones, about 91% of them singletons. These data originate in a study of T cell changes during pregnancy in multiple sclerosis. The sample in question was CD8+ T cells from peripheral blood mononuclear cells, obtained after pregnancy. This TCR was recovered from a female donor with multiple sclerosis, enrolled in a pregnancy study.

CDR3 nucleotide sequence: TGTGCCAGCAGCTTACCCCAGGGGGCGGCTGGGGCCAACGTCCTGACTTTC. Its protein product is CASSLPQGAAGANVLTF. The chain carries TRBV9 and TRBJ2-6, with 8 bases matching TRBD1. The CDR3 is 17 residues long. The ends lost 4 bases at V and 2 bases at J; junction bases unmatched: 8. Germline lookup yields CDR1 SGDLS and CDR2 YYNGEE.